One TCR beta chain is described in this entry. Antigen unknown. The naive CD8 subset, CD45RO-negative cells positively selected for CCR7, excluded terminally differentiated effector memory CD45RA+ cells. This specimen belongs to a study of shared clonotypes between healthy human individuals. The assay was immunoSEQ multiplex PCR, and TCRdb's table has in-frame clones only and misses some. Of approximately 1.9 million clones in the sample, 80% to 95% were seen once. The V gene lost 1 base and the J gene lost 7 bases, with 13 bases spanning the gap. The CDR3 has 14 residues. The germline gives CDR1 SEHNR, CDR2 FQNEAQ (reference sequence). Broader study findings: About 5.2% was the fraction of naive CD4 clonotypes found shared across a few donors. Naive subsets generally exceeded memory subsets in estimated richness. Sorted-subset sequencing, rarefaction showed, was incomplete despite large depth.

The TCR comes from a man aged 18-30 years in good health. Some clones in this sample may be carry-over from other donors' samples. V and J are TRBV7-9 and TRBJ1-2, with no clear D. The sequencing input was naive CD8+ T cells from PBMCs. CDR3: CASSLGSEMGGYTF. The CDR3 bases are TGTGCCAGCAGCTTAGGGTCAGAGATGGGTGGCTACACCTTC.